This T cell receptor beta chain was found in a study of metastatic and nonmetastatic thyroid tumors. This clone was counted ten times or more. With V trimmed by 1 base and J by 1 base, 6 bases remained unmatched. Germline CDR1 SGHAT, CDR2 FQNNGV. The length of the CDR3 is 17 residues. With MiXCR, TCRdb called clones anew from the PCR reads. The sample yields around 15,000 clones, more than 15% seen once. Thyroid surgery was preceded by no treatment in any patient. The sequenced sample was blood. V is TRBV11-2 and J is TRBJ2-7; 11 nucleotides agree with TRBD2. The clonotype comes from a female donor with papillary thyroid cancer or a benign thyroid nodule (not recorded which). Some clones in this sample may be carry-over from other donors' samples. CDR3 region: CASSLGRLAGFSYEQYF. CDR3 coding DNA: TGTGCCAGCAGCTTAGGACGACTAGCGGGGTTTTCCTACGAGCAGTACTTC.